These T cell receptor beta chains were read from a single sample in a study of Ad26.COV2.S vaccination and SARS-CoV-2 variants. Profiled with immunoSEQ multiplex PCR; TCRdb holds only in-frame clones, not every one. The sample contains approximately 400,000 clones, about 85% of which appear only once. This material consisted of peripheral blood, taken in a trial of Ad26.COV2.S vaccine versus placebo. The source is a person between 18 and 65 years old who received the Ad26.COV2.S COVID-19 vaccine or a placebo. Both conserved end residues are part of each CDR3. A D gene is named only where the DNA matches it firmly. Clone sizes are given selectively: once, few, many, or a class where the clone is expanded.

V	D	size	J	DNA	CDR3
TRBV6-2/TRBV6-3	TRBD1	NA	TRBJ2-4	TGTGCCAGCAGTTACAGGGGACAGGAGGGTACCAAAAACATTCAGTACTTC	CASSYRGQEGTKNIQYF
TRBV11-2	NA	NA	TRBJ2-6	TGTGCCAGCAGCTTAGATAGCCGGGGCTCGTCCCGCTCTGGGGCCAACGTCCTGACTTTC	CASSLDSRGSSRSGANVLTF
TRBV9	NA	few	TRBJ2-1	TGTGCCAGCAGCGACTTGAATGAGCAGTTCTTC	CASSDLNEQFF
TRBV7-9	NA	NA	TRBJ2-5	TGTGCCAGCAGCTTAGTAGGGACCACTCACGAGACCCAGTACTTC	CASSLVGTTHETQYF
TRBV7-9	TRBD1	once	TRBJ1-4	TGTGCCAGCAGCCTGGACAGGGGCCTAAAACTGTTTTTT	CASSLDRGLKLFF
TRBV3-1/TRBV3-2	NA	many	TRBJ2-5	TGTGCCAGCAGCCAAGACGGTTCCGGTTGGGAGACCCAGTACTTC	CASSQDGSGWETQYF
TRBV2	NA	NA	TRBJ1-2	TGTGCCAGCGTAAGTTCGGGCGGCTACACCTTC	CASVSSGGYTF
TRBV2	NA	NA	TRBJ2-5	TGTGCCAGCAGTGAAGTTCCCCGGGAAGAGACCCAGTACTTC	CASSEVPREETQYF
TRBV7-8	TRBD1	NA	TRBJ2-4	TGTGCCAGCAGCTTGGAGTCAAGGGACAGAGCCAAAAACATTCAGTACTTC	CASSLESRDRAKNIQYF
TRBV4-3	TRBD1	once	TRBJ2-1	TGCGCCAGCAGCCAAGAATCCAGGGGGAGTGAGCAGTTCTTC	CASSQESRGSEQFF
TRBV7-7	NA	NA	TRBJ2-2	TGTGCTAGCAGCCCCCACGTTCTCAGCACCGGGGAGCTGTTTTTT	CASSPHVLSTGELFF
TRBV18	NA	NA	TRBJ2-3	TGTGCCAGCTCACCCCTTGCCGGGAGCACAGATACGCAGTATTTT	CASSPLAGSTDTQYF
TRBV3-1/TRBV3-2	NA	NA	TRBJ1-3	TGTGCCAGCAGCCAAGACGGAAACACCATATATTTT	CASSQDGNTIYF
TRBV10-3	NA	NA	TRBJ2-3	TGTGCCATCAGTGAGAGACTCCTCACAGATACGCAGTATTTT	CAISERLLTDTQYF
TRBV10-2	NA	NA	TRBJ2-1	TGCGCCAGACCGGGACTCGACTACAATGAGCAGTTCTTC	CARPGLDYNEQFF
TRBV27	TRBD1	NA	TRBJ2-7	TGTGCCAGCAGACATACAAGGACAGGGGAATACAGCTCCTACGAGCAGTACTTC	CASRHTRTGEYSSYEQYF
TRBV6-2/TRBV6-3	NA	NA	TRBJ2-7	TGTGCCAGCAGTTACGAGGTGGGCGAGCAGTACTTC	CASSYEVGEQYF
TRBV6-5	TRBD2	once	TRBJ2-2	TGTGCCAGCAGTTACTCCGGACTAGCGGTCACCGGGGAGCTGTTTTTT	CASSYSGLAVTGELFF
TRBV6-5	NA	once	TRBJ1-1	TGTGCCAGCAGTTTTACACCTCAGGGCCACACTGAAGCTTTCTTT	CASSFTPQGHTEAFF
TRBV11-2	NA	once	TRBJ2-7	TGTGCCAGCAGCTTAATGTCCAGTGGGGACGAGCAGTACTTC	CASSLMSSGDEQYF
TRBV19	NA	NA	TRBJ1-2	TGTGCCAGTAGTAACCCGTCCAGGGGCCTGAATGGCTACACCTTC	CASSNPSRGLNGYTF
TRBV5-6	TRBD1	NA	TRBJ2-4	TGTGCCAGCAGCCTCCGGACAGGGTTTGGAAACATTCAGTACTTC	CASSLRTGFGNIQYF
TRBV6-2/TRBV6-3	NA	NA	TRBJ2-5	TGTGCCAGCAGTTACTCTTTTGGTCTACCAAGCCAAGAGACCCAGTACTTC	CASSYSFGLPSQETQYF
TRBV6-1	TRBD1	NA	TRBJ2-7	TGTGCCAGCAGTGAAGCGTGGGTAGGGGGCTCCGAGCAGTACTTC	CASSEAWVGGSEQYF
TRBV7-9	NA	NA	TRBJ2-7	TGTGCCAGCAGCTTACGTGCCGGGGTCGAGCAGTACTTC	CASSLRAGVEQYF